These 27 T cell receptor beta chains came from one sample sequenced in a study of T cell responses to AZD1222 COVID-19 vaccine. Profiling relied on immunoSEQ multiplex PCR, and the TCRdb table lists in-frame clones only, not all of them. The sample lists around 200,000 clones; 80% to 95% were seen once. The sample here was peripheral blood, taken 28 days after the second dose of the MenACWY control vaccine. Source of these receptors: an adult who received the MenACWY meningococcal vaccine as a control.

This chain joins TRBV7-2 and TRBJ1-6; D may be TRBD1 (5 bases). The CDR3 has 17 residues. Germline V gene data show CDR1 as SGHTA and CDR2 as FQGNSA. Trimming left V 5 bases short and J 7 bases short, with 21 bases between. The CDR3 reads CASSRRQNRGRNSPLHF. In nucleotides, the CDR3 is TGTGCCAGCAGCAGAAGACAGAATCGGGGCAGAAATTCACCCCTCCACTTT. Full variable domain (missing parts from reference TRBV7-2 and TRBJ1-6): GAGVSQSPSNKVTEKGKDVELRCDPISGHTALYWYRQSLGQGLEFLIYFQGNSAPDKSGLPSDRFSAERTGGSVSTLTIQRTQQEDSAVYLCASSRRQNRGRNSPLHFGNGTRLTVT.

This clone was detected only once. This chain uses TRBV5-1 with TRBJ1-1, with D maybe TRBD1 (6 bases). The V gene lost 0 bases and the J gene lost 0 bases, with 12 bases spanning the gap. The CDR3 runs 16 residues. CDR1 and CDR2 from the germline V gene are SGHRS and YFSETQ. The CDR3 region has the DNA TGCGCCAGCAGCTTGGCCACGGGGGCTGTGAACACTGAAGCTTTCTTT. It specifies CASSLATGAVNTEAFF.

The CDR3 DNA sequence: TGTGCCAGTAGTATACCCGGGGGCAAAAACTATGGCTACACCTTC. Its translation is CASSIPGGKNYGYTF. The rearrangement joins TRBV19 to TRBJ1-2, with D perhaps TRBD1 (6 bases). In germline, CDR1 is LNHDA, CDR2 SQIVND (reference sequence). V lost 2 bases and J lost 2, with 12 bases in between. The CDR3 is 15 residues long.

The chain uses TRBV6-5 and TRBJ1-1; 9 bases agree with TRBD1. Germline CDR1 reads MNHEY; CDR2 reads SVGAGI. The CDR3 is 15 residues long. The trim removed 5 bases at V and 4 bases at J, leaving 8 bases unmatched. Here the CDR3 reads CASSPTGGGGTEAFF. As DNA, the CDR3 is TGTGCCAGCAGTCCAACAGGGGGCGGGGGCACTGAAGCTTTCTTT.

The V and J genes are TRBV10-3 and TRBJ2-2; D may be TRBD1 (5 bases). CDR3 length: 14 residues. The germline V gene encodes CDR1 ENHRY and CDR2 SYGVKD. Trimming stripped 5 bases from V and 4 bases from J, with 11 bases between. The CDR3 sequence: CAISSAGSTGELFF. In DNA, the CDR3 is TGTGCCATCAGTTCCGCAGGGTCCACCGGGGAGCTGTTTTTT.

This chain connects TRBV30 to TRBJ1-3; no firm D call. This CDR3 has 15 residues. The V end was cut by 6 bases, the J end by 4 bases, with 19 bases between. Germline V lookup: CDR1 GTSNPN, CDR2 SVGIG (reference sequence). The CDR3 sequence is CACSAGSGGGNTIYF. The DNA for the CDR3 is TGTGCCTGCTCCGCGGGGTCGGGAGGCGGAAACACCATATATTTT.

This clone appeared a single time. The V gene is TRBV5-4, the J gene TRBJ1-2; TRBD1 might be the D (6 bases). V lost 4 bases to trimming and J lost 8 bases, with 12 bases between them. There are 12 residues in the CDR3. The V gene's germline CDR1 is SGHNT and CDR2 YYREEE (reference sequence). The CDR3 nucleotides are TGTGCCAGCAGCGGAACAGGGTTGGGCTACACCTTC. The encoded protein is CASSGTGLGYTF.

V is TRBV29-1 and J is TRBJ1-2, with 7 bases identical to TRBD1. The V gene end was trimmed by 4 bases and the J gene end by 8 bases; junction bases not matched to a gene: 7. This CDR3 has 12 amino acids. Germline CDR1 SQVTM, CDR2 ANQGSEA. CDR3 sequence reads: CSVGDRVGGYTF. The DNA of the CDR3 is TGCAGCGTTGGAGACAGGGTAGGAGGCTACACCTTC. The full variable domain, in which reference TRBV29-1 and TRBJ1-2 provide the parts outside the CDR3, is SAVISQKPSRDICQRGTSLTIQCQVDSQVTMMFWYRQQPGQSLTLIATANQGSEATYESGFVIDKFPISRPNLTFSTLTVSNMSPEDSSIYLCSVGDRVGGYTFGSGTRLTVV.

V gene TRBV27 combines with J gene TRBJ1-5; no clear D gene. CDR1 MNHEY and CDR2 SMNVEV come from the germline V gene (reference sequence). The CDR3 sequence is 14 residues long. The germline V and J ends were trimmed by 5 bases and 1 base, with 9 bases remaining between them. The CDR3 bases are TGTGCCAGCAGTCGATTTGACAGCAATCAGCCCCAGCATTTT. Translation: CASSRFDSNQPQHF.

DNA of the CDR3: TGCAGTGCGAGTACAGGGCGCTATGGCTACACCTTC. Residues: CSASTGRYGYTF. The gene calls are TRBV20-1 and TRBJ1-2; TRBD1 is a possible D gene (6 bases). CDR1 is DFQATT, CDR2 SNEGSKA, per germline (reference sequence). Trimming left V 6 bases short and J 4 bases short, with 12 bases between. The CDR3 consists of 12 residues.

The CDR3 is CASSLKQNTEAFF. CDR3 DNA sequence: TGTGCCAGCAGCTTAAAACAGAACACTGAAGCTTTCTTT. The chain recombines TRBV7-9 with TRBJ1-1; D gene ambiguous. Per germline, CDR1 SEHNR and CDR2 FQNEAQ (reference sequence). V was cut by 2 bases and J by 1 base, with 5 bases left in between. This CDR3 has 13 amino acids.

As DNA, the CDR3 is TGTGCCAGCAGCTTACAAATGGGCCAGCCCCAGCATTTT. This gives the protein CASSLQMGQPQHF. The chain employs TRBV7-2 and TRBJ1-5; no definite D call. Germline V gene data show CDR1 as SGHTA and CDR2 as FQGNSA. The V end lost 2 bases, the J end lost 7 bases, and 9 bases lay between the germline ends. The CDR3 is made up of 13 amino acids.

The J gene is TRBJ2-7, the V gene TRBV6-7; D is unclear. TRBV6-7 is flagged as an ORF with uncertain function. The CDR3 has 17 residues. V was clipped by 4 bases and J by 0 bases, with 19 bases between them. Written as DNA, the CDR3 is TGTGCCAGCAGTTTCCATTTACTACACTTGGACTCCTACGAGCAGTACTTC. Amino acid sequence: CASSFHLLHLDSYEQYF.

The chain combines TRBV18 with TRBJ1-2, with TRBD1 matching 10 bases. Trimming cost V 3 bases and J 6 bases; bases outside gene matches: 7. Per the germline V gene, CDR1 is KGHSH and CDR2 is LQKENI. The CDR3 consists of 15 residues. The chain's CDR3 is CASSPSPGTGDGYTF. CDR3 coding DNA: TGTGCCAGCTCACCTTCTCCCGGGACAGGGGATGGCTACACCTTC. Full variable domain (remainder filled in from reference TRBV18 and TRBJ1-2): NAGVMQNPRHLVRRRGQEARLRCSPMKGHSHVYWYRQLPEEGLKFMVYLQKENIIDESGMPKERFSAEFPKEGPSILRIQQVVRGDSAAYFCASSPSPGTGDGYTFGSGTRLTVV.

The genes are TRBV30 and TRBJ1-1; D uncertain. This CDR3 spans 15 amino acids. Germline CDR1 reads GTSNPN; CDR2 reads SVGIG (reference sequence). CDR3 loop: CASSAHLGMNTEAFF. The CDR3 region has the DNA TGTGCATCGAGCGCCCATTTGGGGATGAACACTGAAGCTTTCTTT.

This chain uses TRBV5-8 with TRBJ2-7; TRBD1 matches at 7 bases. The CDR3 length is 14 residues. J gave up 4 bases and V 7 bases, and 11 bases lay outside the gene matches. Germline assignment: CDR1 SGHTS and CDR2 YDEGEE. This CDR3 is CASHDRVSGYEQYF. In DNA, the CDR3 is TGTGCCAGCCACGACAGGGTCTCGGGGTACGAGCAGTACTTC.

The chain is built from TRBV28 and TRBJ1-5, with a tentative D call TRBD1 (5 bases). Trimming cost V 2 bases and J 6 bases, with 11 bases left between them. Germline CDR1 and CDR2: MDHEN and SYDVKM. The CDR3 loop spans 14 amino acids. The CDR3 region has the DNA TGTGCCAGCAGTTTACCAGGGCCAGGTCAGCCCCAGCATTTT. Amino acids: CASSLPGPGQPQHF.

The rearrangement uses TRBV7-2 and TRBJ1-3, with TRBD1 matching over 7 bases. The CDR3 sequence is 14 residues long. CDR1 and CDR2 from the germline V gene are SGHTA and FQGNSA. V was pared by 5 bases and J by 2 bases, with 3 bases of the junction left unmatched. CDR3 DNA: TGTGCCAGCAGCGACAGGGTTACTGGAAACACCATATATTTT. Protein product: CASSDRVTGNTIYF.

This chain uses TRBV2 with TRBJ1-1; the match to TRBD1 covers 8 bases. Germline V gives CDR1 SNHLY, CDR2 FYNNEI. The CDR3 is made up of 15 amino acids. Trimming removed 2 bases from V and 9 bases from J; junction bases left unmatched: 11. CDR3 sequence reads: CASSESPTGDYQAFF. The DNA for the CDR3 is TGTGCCAGCAGTGAATCCCCGACAGGGGATTATCAAGCTTTCTTT.

The V gene is TRBV7-2, the J gene TRBJ1-2; 7 nucleotides align to TRBD1. Germline CDR1 and CDR2: SGHTA and FQGNSA. The CDR3 totals 16 residues. J gave up 0 bases and V 5 bases, and 9 bases lay outside the gene matches. The CDR3 sequence is CASSQSPGQPNYGYTF. The CDR3 coding sequence is TGTGCCAGCAGCCAATCCCCGGGACAGCCTAACTATGGCTACACCTTC. Variable domain in full (rest from reference TRBV7-2 and TRBJ1-2): GAGVSQSPSNKVTEKGKDVELRCDPISGHTALYWYRQSLGQGLEFLIYFQGNSAPDKSGLPSDRFSAERTGGSVSTLTIQRTQQEDSAVYLCASSQSPGQPNYGYTFGSGTRLTVV.

This clone was observed a few times. This chain connects TRBV2 to TRBJ1-2; perhaps TRBD1 as D (6 bases). Trimming took 4 bases from V and 4 from J, leaving 13 bases between them. CDR1 and CDR2 (germline): SNHLY, FYNNEI. This CDR3 has 14 amino acids. CDR3 amino acids: CASSGVGGAYGYTF. CDR3 bases: TGTGCCAGCAGTGGGGTTGGGGGGGCCTATGGCTACACCTTC.

This sequence joins TRBV6-5 and TRBJ1-2; a weak D match, TRBD1 (6 bases). The CDR3 consists of 12 residues. The germline V and J ends were trimmed by 7 bases and 8 bases, with 14 bases remaining between them. Per germline, CDR1 MNHEY and CDR2 SVGAGI. In DNA, the CDR3 is TGTGCCAGCACCGAACAGGGTAAAGGCTACACCTTC. It is translated as CASTEQGKGYTF.

The V and J genes are TRBV5-1 and TRBJ2-7; possibly TRBD2 for D (6 bases). V dropped 1 base and J dropped 4 bases, with 12 bases sitting between them. This CDR3 spans 14 amino acids. CDR1 is SGHRS, CDR2 YFSETQ, per germline. CDR3 amino acids: CASSLTGTQYEQYF. CDR3 DNA: TGCGCCAGCAGCTTGACCGGGACTCAATACGAGCAGTACTTC.

This chain links TRBV5-4 with TRBJ2-7, with 7 bases that match TRBD1. Germline V gives CDR1 SGHNT, CDR2 YYREEE (reference sequence). CDR3 size: 14 residues. After removal of 4 bases from V and 0 bases from J, the junction contained 4 bases not matched to a gene. The CDR3 reads CASSMTGSSYEQYF. In nucleotides, the CDR3 is TGTGCCAGCAGCATGACAGGGAGCTCCTACGAGCAGTACTTC.

This clone came up once. The chain links TRBV30 to TRBJ2-5; D tentatively fits TRBD1 or TRBD2 (6 bases each). Germline V gives CDR1 GTSNPN, CDR2 SVGIG (reference sequence). This CDR3 is built from 15 residues. V was clipped by 1 base and J by 4 bases, with 16 bases between them. CDR3 nucleotide sequence: TGTGCCTGGAGTGGCCGGATAGGGGGGCGAGAGACCCAGTACTTC. Its protein is CAWSGRIGGRETQYF.

V usage is TRBV12-3 or TRBV12-4 and J usage is TRBJ2-7, with D uncertain. CDR3 length equals 13 residues. V lost 6 bases and J lost 1, with 10 bases in between. In nucleotides, the CDR3 is TGTGCCAGCAGCCAATACGGATCCTACGAGCAGTACTTC. The encoded protein is CASSQYGSYEQYF.

The V gene is TRBV9, the J gene TRBJ1-3, with D perhaps matching TRBD1 (6 bases). Germline V gene lookup returns CDR1 SGDLS and CDR2 YYNGEE. The V end lost 4 bases, the J end lost 8 bases, and 19 bases lay between the germline ends. This CDR3 is 15 amino acids long. The CDR3 is CASSLTGGAGDTIYF. The CDR3 DNA follows: TGTGCCAGCAGCCTCACCGGGGGCGCCGGGGACACCATATATTTT.